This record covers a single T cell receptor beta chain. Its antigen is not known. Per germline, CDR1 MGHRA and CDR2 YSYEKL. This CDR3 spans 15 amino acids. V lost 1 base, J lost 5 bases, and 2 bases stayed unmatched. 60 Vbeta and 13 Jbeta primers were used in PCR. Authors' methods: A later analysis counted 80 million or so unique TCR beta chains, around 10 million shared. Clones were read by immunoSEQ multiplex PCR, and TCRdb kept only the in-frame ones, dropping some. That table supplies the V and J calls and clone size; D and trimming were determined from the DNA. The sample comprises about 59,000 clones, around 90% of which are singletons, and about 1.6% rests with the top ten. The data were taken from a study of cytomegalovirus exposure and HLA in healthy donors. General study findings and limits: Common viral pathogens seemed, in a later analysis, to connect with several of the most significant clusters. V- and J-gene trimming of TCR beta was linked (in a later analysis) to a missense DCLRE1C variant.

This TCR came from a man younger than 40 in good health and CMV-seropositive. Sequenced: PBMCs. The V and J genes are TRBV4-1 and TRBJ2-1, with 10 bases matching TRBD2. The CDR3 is CASSQVTSGNNEQFF. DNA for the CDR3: TGCGCCAGCAGCCAAGTAACTAGCGGGAACAATGAGCAGTTCTTC.